These T cell receptor beta chains were read from a single sample in a study of regulatory T cells in long-lasting Graves disease. Each CDR3 protein gets one entry after TCRdb re-called the multiplex PCR reads with MiXCR. Of about 440,000 distinct CDR3 sequences listed, about 15% are singletons. In addition, the sample was reused for a study of T cells in Graves' hyperthyroidism and ophthalmopathy.

The sequencing used peripheral blood mononuclear cells (PBMCs), collected at new diagnosis, from a patient treated with antithyroid drugs. All receptors come from a woman aged 25 to 39 with Graves disease. Both conserved end residues are part of each CDR3. D genes are given only for firm matches. The size field is filled for only some rows; it gives once, few, many or a size class.

D: TRBD2
V: TRBV24-1
length: 14
J: TRBJ2-1
size: many
CDR3: CATSAAGGPDEQFF

D: -
V: TRBV13
length: 14
J: TRBJ2-3
size: -
CDR3: CASSASGCTDTQYF

D: -
V: TRBV28
length: 14
J: TRBJ2-7
size: many
CDR3: CASKTGTSYYEQYF

D: -
V: TRBV12-3/TRBV12-4
length: 14
J: TRBJ2-1
size: -
CDR3: CASSTRLDQETLYF

D: -
V: TRBV11-2
length: 14
J: TRBJ2-7
size: many
CDR3: CASSLHSRPYEQYF

D: -
V: TRBV11-1
length: 14
J: TRBJ2-7
size: few
CDR3: CASSLNVGSDEQYF

D: -
V: TRBV18
length: 15
J: TRBJ1-2
size: many
CDR3: CASSPDPTPPPGYTF

D: TRBD1
V: TRBV27
length: 15
J: TRBJ1-5
size: many
CDR3: CASKIQGLGNQPQHF

D: TRBD2
V: TRBV2
length: 14
J: TRBJ2-3
size: many
CDR3: CASERAGVTDTQYF

D: -
V: TRBV12-3/TRBV12-4
length: 14
J: TRBJ2-6
size: many
CDR3: CASSSHSGANVLTF

D: TRBD1
V: TRBV13
length: 17
J: TRBJ1-3
size: many
CDR3: CASSSGTGYLSGNTIYF

D: -
V: TRBV24-1
length: 16
J: TRBJ2-1
size: few
CDR3: CATSDSHIGAYDEQFF

D: TRBD1
V: TRBV6-1
length: 15
J: TRBJ2-3
size: -
CDR3: CASRTTGGASDTQYF

D: -
V: TRBV24-1
length: 13
J: TRBJ2-7
size: many
CDR3: CATQGGGTYEQYF

D: TRBD1
V: TRBV7-2
length: 13
J: TRBJ2-5
size: many
CDR3: CASSLARGSPQYF

D: -
V: TRBV5-5
length: 15
J: TRBJ2-2
size: -
CDR3: CASSSLLEGTGELFF

D: TRBD1
V: TRBV28
length: 16
J: TRBJ1-6
size: few
CDR3: CASSFPQGGYNSPLHF

D: -
V: TRBV5-4
length: 14
J: TRBJ2-3
size: many
CDR3: CASSLMGRTDTQYF

D: -
V: TRBV28
length: 16
J: TRBJ1-3
size: -
CDR3: CASSPPISLSGNTIYF

D: TRBD2
V: TRBV20-1
length: 18
J: TRBJ2-3
size: -
CDR3: CSARGVRLAGGPTDTQYF

D: -
V: TRBV27
length: 18
J: TRBJ2-1
size: many
CDR3: CASSFPSGGKSSYNEQFF

D: -
V: TRBV6-1
length: 17
J: TRBJ1-3
size: few
CDR3: CASSVSTGTITGNTIYF

D: -
V: TRBV27
length: 16
J: TRBJ2-1
size: many
CDR3: CASSLESERGFDEQFF

D: -
V: TRBV2
length: 17
J: TRBJ2-2
size: many
CDR3: CASSVRLARTGTGELFF

D: -
V: TRBV6-1
length: 14
J: TRBJ2-2
size: many
CDR3: CASSEGYDRGELFF